This TCR beta chain was captured in a study of T cell repertoires in cytomegalovirus infection. Whole-study results and caveats: CMV carriers having the relevant HLA were flagged by cumulative public TCR beta family frequency.

Via MiXCR, TCRdb re-called the reads, giving one row per CDR3 protein. The sample yields about 58,000 distinct CDR3 sequences, roughly a fifth seen once. For this clonotype: The antigen is not known.

The CDR3 runs 15 residues. In germline, CDR1 is SGHAT, CDR2 FQDESV (reference sequence). V lost 5 bases and J lost 2; bases outside the gene matches: 9. Sequences were derived from CD8+ T cells from cultured PBMCs, sampled from culture after CMV antigen stimulation. The clonotype originates from a human donor in good health (CMV status not recorded). Some clones in this sample may be carry-over from other donors' samples. The chain combines TRBV11-1 with TRBJ2-7; TRBD2 aligns across 7 bases. CDR3 residues: CASSPRRGTTYEQYF. In DNA, the CDR3 is TGTGCCAGCAGCCCGCGCCGGGGGACTACCTACGAGCAGTACTTC.